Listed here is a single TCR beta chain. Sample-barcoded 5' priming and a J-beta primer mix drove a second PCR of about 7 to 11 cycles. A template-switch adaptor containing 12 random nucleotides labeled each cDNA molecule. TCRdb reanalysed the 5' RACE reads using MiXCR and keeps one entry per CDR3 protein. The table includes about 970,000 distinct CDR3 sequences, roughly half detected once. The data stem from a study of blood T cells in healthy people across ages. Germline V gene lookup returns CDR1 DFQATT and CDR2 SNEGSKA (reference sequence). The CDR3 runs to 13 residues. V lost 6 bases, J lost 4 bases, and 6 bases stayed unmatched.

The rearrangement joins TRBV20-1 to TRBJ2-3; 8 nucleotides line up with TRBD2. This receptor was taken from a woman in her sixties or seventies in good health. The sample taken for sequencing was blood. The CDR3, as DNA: TGCAGTGCCGGGACTAGGGTTCCAGATACGCAGTATTTT. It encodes CSAGTRVPDTQYF.